The next 9 T cell receptor beta chains were all read from a single sample in a study of metastatic and nonmetastatic thyroid tumors. TCRdb reanalyzed the PCR reads via MiXCR. The profile covers tens of thousands of clones, with roughly 19% appearing a single time and around a fifth taken by the ten largest. Thyroid surgery took place with no prior treatment in any patient. Input material: blood. These receptors all stem from a female donor with papillary thyroid cancer or a benign thyroid nodule (not recorded which). Some clones in this sample may be carry-over from other donors' samples.

This clone has ten or more counts. Here the CDR3 DNA reads TGTGCCAGCAGCTTAGGGTACAATTCACCCCTCCACTTT. Translating it yields CASSLGYNSPLHF. The chain carries TRBV7-2 and TRBJ1-6; D is ambiguous. Trimming stripped 1 base from V and 7 bases from J, with 5 bases between. The germline V gene has CDR1 SGHTA and CDR2 FQGNSA. This CDR3 has 13 residues.

This clone has a count of ten or more. This sequence joins TRBV19 and TRBJ1-2; possibly TRBD1 for D (6 bases). The V and J ends lost 4 bases and 6 bases respectively, with 9 bases between them. Per germline, CDR1 LNHDA and CDR2 SQIVND (reference sequence). The CDR3 has 12 residues. The CDR3 here is CASSTRTDGYTF. CDR3 nucleotide sequence: TGTGCCAGTAGTACTCGGACAGATGGCTACACCTTC.

The chain uses TRBV6-1 and TRBJ2-1; D not resolved. Looked up from germline, CDR1 is MNHNS and CDR2 is SASEGT. Trimming took 3 bases from V and 10 from J, leaving 13 bases between them. The CDR3 consists of 13 residues. The CDR3 here is CASSDRPAAEQFF. The CDR3 DNA reads as TGTGCCAGCAGTGACCGGCCAGCCGCAGAGCAGTTCTTC.

This clone was recorded many times. The rearrangement links TRBV7-2 to TRBJ2-6; a weak D match, TRBD2 (5 bases). This CDR3 comprises 15 residues. Deletions cut 3 bases from V and 0 bases from J, with 6 bases between. Germline V gene data show CDR1 as SGHTA and CDR2 as FQGNSA. CDR3 in DNA: TGTGCCAGCAGCTTTACTAGCTCTGGGGCCAACGTCCTGACTTTC. Protein product: CASSFTSSGANVLTF. Full variable domain (remainder filled in from reference TRBV7-2 and TRBJ2-6): GAGVSQSPSNKVTEKGKDVELRCDPISGHTALYWYRQSLGQGLEFLIYFQGNSAPDKSGLPSDRFSAERTGGSVSTLTIQRTQQEDSAVYLCASSFTSSGANVLTFGAGSRLTVL.

This clone has ten or more counts. The rearrangement joins TRBV12-3 or TRBV12-4 to TRBJ1-1, with no clear D. The V end lost 6 bases, the J end lost 5 bases, and 13 bases lay between the germline ends. CDR3 length: 13 residues. The CDR3 here is CASRGMGITEAFF. CDR3 DNA sequence: TGTGCCAGCAGGGGGATGGGGATAACTGAAGCTTTCTTT.

The J gene is TRBJ2-2, the V gene TRBV20-1; a possible D gene is TRBD1 (5 bases). V lost 0 bases, J lost 10 bases, and 15 bases lay in between. Germline assignment: CDR1 DFQATT and CDR2 SNEGSKA (reference sequence). The CDR3 runs to 14 residues. CDR3 region: CSARDLRGVVELFF. The CDR3 nucleotides are TGCAGTGCTAGAGATCTAAGGGGTGTGGTGGAGCTGTTTTTT.

This chain connects TRBV28 to TRBJ1-2; D is uncertain. There are 12 residues in the CDR3. CDR1 and CDR2 from the germline V gene are MDHEN and SYDVKM. The germline V and J ends were trimmed by 5 bases and 3 bases, with 7 bases remaining between them. CDR3 protein: CASSPSDYGYTF. The CDR3 bases are TGTGCCAGCAGTCCCTCGGACTATGGCTACACCTTC.

By its share, this clone is medium-sized. The chain couples TRBV20-1 to TRBJ2-7; no reliable D call. Germline V gives CDR1 DFQATT, CDR2 SNEGSKA (reference sequence). This CDR3 is built from 15 residues. V lost 1 base and J lost 0, with 13 bases in between. The CDR3 bases are TGCAGTGCTAGAGCCTCCGTTTCGGTCTCCTACGAGCAGTACTTC. This encodes CSARASVSVSYEQYF.

There are many counts of this clone. The DNA for the CDR3 is TGTGCCAGCAGCGTAGGGCGGGGGCGCGACACCGGGGAGCTGTTTTTT. Translation gives CASSVGRGRDTGELFF. The V gene is TRBV9, the J gene TRBJ2-2; a possible D gene is TRBD2 (7 bases). Trimming removed 0 bases from V and 3 bases from J, with 12 bases in between. CDR3 length equals 16 residues. Germline CDR1 SGDLS, CDR2 YYNGEE.